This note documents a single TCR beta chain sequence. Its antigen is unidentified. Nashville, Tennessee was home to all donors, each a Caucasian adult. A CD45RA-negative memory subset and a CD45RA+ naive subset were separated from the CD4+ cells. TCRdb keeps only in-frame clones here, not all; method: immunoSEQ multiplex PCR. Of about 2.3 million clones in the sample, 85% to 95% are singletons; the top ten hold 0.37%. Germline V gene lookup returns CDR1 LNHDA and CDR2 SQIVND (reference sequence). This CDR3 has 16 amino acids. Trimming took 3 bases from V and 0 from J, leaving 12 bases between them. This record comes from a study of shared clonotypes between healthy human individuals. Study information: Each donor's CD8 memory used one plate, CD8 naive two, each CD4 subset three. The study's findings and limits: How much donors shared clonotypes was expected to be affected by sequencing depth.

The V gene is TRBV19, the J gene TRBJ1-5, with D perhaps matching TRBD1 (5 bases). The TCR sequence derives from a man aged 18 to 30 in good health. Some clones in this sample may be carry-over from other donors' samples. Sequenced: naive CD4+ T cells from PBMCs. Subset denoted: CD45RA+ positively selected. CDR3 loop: CASSISRDYSNQPQHF. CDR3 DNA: TGTGCCAGTAGTATTTCCAGGGACTATAGCAATCAGCCCCAGCATTTT.